This entry concerns a single T cell receptor beta chain. This entry is derived from a study of CD8+CD57+ T cells in acquired aplastic anemia. Study in general: Sorted CD4+ and CD8+ cells yielded DNA averaging about 3.2 ug.

CDR3 and TCR beta VDJ profiling relied on genomic DNA as the template. TCRdb re-derived calls from the reads in MiXCR, one entry per CDR3 protein. The table lists tens of thousands of distinct CDR3 sequences, about 56% of them singletons. Trimming took 6 bases from V and 8 from J, leaving 12 bases between them. CDR1 and CDR2 from the germline V gene are LNHDA and SQIVND (reference sequence). This CDR3 spans 12 amino acids. This receptor was obtained from a human donor in good health, serving as a control. Sequenced sample: sorted CD4+, CD8+, or CD8+CD57+ T cells (not recorded which) from PBMCs. The chain has TRBV19 and TRBJ2-3, with D perhaps given as TRBD1 or TRBD2 (5 bases each). CDR3 loop: CASRQGEGTQYF. As DNA, the CDR3 is TGTGCCAGTAGGCAGGGCGAGGGTACGCAGTATTTT.